The T cell receptor (beta chain) under discussion was sequenced for a study of blood T cell repertoires in COVID-19. Study as a whole: PBMCs, B-cell-depleted T cells, or T cells provided the cDNA or gDNA that made up the material.

Participants were aged about 18 to 100 years from roughly 25 US areas. Methods used by the authors: Researchers report that nucleated cell counts were estimated from reference gene primer amplification. Measured with immunoSEQ multiplex PCR; TCRdb has only the in-frame clones, and not every one. V and J calls and clone size are given by that table; D and trimming were obtained from the DNA. Of approximately 240,000 clones detected, roughly nine tenths appear once; the ten largest clones hold roughly 6%. Germline CDR1 is SGHTA and CDR2 is FQGNSA. V was shortened by 2 bases and J by 4 bases, with 10 bases between the two germline ends. This CDR3 region has 14 residues.

Sequencing was carried out using PBMCs or T cells enriched from blood (not recorded which). V usage is TRBV7-2 and J usage is TRBJ2-3; D is ambiguous. The receptor was isolated from a woman aged 30 to 39 with acute COVID-19. The CDR3 sequence: CASSLREAPDTQYF. Written as DNA, the CDR3 is TGTGCCAGCAGCTTAAGAGAAGCCCCAGATACGCAGTATTTT.